This T cell receptor beta chain comes out of a study of post-analysis software for immune sequencing data. Study-wide points: Patients showed TRBV5-6, TRBV5-1 and TRBV20-1 among roughly 5 TRBV segments more frequent than in controls.

This CDR3 has 12 residues. Germline CDR1 is LGHDT and CDR2 is YNNKEL (reference sequence). V was cut by 0 bases and J by 4 bases, with 3 bases left in between. Unique molecular identifiers were present in the TCR beta cDNA libraries. TCRdb re-analysed the PCR reads in MiXCR, keeping a single row per CDR3 protein. The table records roughly 400,000 distinct CDR3 sequences, about 39% of them present only once. Comment on this clonotype: Its antigen is not identified.

The sample was blood. The chain is built from TRBV3-1 and TRBJ2-5; D call uncertain. This clonotype was sampled from a girl under 10 years old with multiple sclerosis. The CDR3 coding sequence is TGTGCCAGCAGCCAAGAAGGAGAGACCCAGTACTTC. Translating gives CASSQEGETQYF.